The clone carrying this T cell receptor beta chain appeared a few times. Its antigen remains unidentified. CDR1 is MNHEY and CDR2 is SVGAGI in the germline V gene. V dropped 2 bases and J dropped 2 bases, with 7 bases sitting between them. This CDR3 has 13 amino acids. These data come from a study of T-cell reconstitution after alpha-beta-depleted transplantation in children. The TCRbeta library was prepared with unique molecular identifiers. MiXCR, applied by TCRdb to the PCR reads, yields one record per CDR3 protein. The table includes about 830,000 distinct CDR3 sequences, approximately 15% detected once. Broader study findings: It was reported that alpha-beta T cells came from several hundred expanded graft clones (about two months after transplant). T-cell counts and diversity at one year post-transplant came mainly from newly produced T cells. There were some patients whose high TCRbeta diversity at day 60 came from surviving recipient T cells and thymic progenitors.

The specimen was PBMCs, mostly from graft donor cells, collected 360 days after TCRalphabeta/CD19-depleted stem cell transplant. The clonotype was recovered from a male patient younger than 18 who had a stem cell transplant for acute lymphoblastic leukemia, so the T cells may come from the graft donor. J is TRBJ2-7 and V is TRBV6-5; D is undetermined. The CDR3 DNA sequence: TGTGCCAGCAGTTACGCCAGAGCCTACGAGCAGTACTTC. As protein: CASSYARAYEQYF.